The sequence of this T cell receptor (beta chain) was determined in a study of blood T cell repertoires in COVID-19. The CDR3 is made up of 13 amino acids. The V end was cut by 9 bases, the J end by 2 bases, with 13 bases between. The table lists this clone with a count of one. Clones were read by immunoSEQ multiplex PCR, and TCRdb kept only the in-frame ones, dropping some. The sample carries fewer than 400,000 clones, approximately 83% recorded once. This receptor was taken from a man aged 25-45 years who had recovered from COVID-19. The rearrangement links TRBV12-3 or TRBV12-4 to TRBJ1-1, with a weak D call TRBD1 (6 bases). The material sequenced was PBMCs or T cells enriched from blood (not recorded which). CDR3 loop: CASRRGGNTEAFF. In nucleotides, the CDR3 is TGTGCCAGTCGAAGGGGGGGTAACACTGAAGCTTTCTTT.